Listed here is a single TCR beta chain. The antigen is undetermined. This sample is part of a study of a mutant IDH1 vaccine in newly diagnosed glioma. For the study at large: Vaccines were begun 4-6 weeks after radiotherapy alone, or with temozolomide cycles. Study-level results: Immune responses induced by the vaccine were seen in less than 95% of patients, spanning multiple MHC alleles.

Specified time point: week 5, during vaccination. A single vaccine dose contained 300 ug of mutant IDH1 20-mer peptide, and topical imiquimod was used with it. Sequenced by immunoSEQ multiplex PCR; TCRdb stores in-frame clones only, minus some. Of roughly 42,000 clones listed, approximately 85% are singletons. Germline V gene data show CDR1 as MGHDK and CDR2 as SYGVNS. The CDR3 runs to 15 residues. J lost 5 bases, V lost 5 bases, and 10 bases had no gene match. The chain combines TRBV25-1 with TRBJ2-5; 8 nucleotides align to TRBD1. The starting material was PBMCs, obtained from a glioma patient whose treatment included an IDH1 peptide vaccine. This TCR was recovered from a man aged 35-49 years with glioma. For the CDR3, the DNA is TGTGCCAGCAGTAACCATCAGGGGGCGAGGGAGACCCAGTACTTC. This codes for CASSNHQGARETQYF.